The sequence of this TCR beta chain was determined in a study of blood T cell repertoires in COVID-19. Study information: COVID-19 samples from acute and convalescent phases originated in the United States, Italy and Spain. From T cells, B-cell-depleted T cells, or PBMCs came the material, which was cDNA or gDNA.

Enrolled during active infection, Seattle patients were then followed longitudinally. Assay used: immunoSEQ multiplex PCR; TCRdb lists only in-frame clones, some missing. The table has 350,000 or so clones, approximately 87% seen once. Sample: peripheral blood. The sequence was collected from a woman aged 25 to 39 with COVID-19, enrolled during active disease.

The CDR3 loop reads CASSERTAGSLRANVLTF. The CDR3 coding sequence is TGCGCCAGCAGCGAAAGAACAGCGGGTTCTCTGCGAGCCAACGTCCTGACTTTC. The V call is TRBV5-1, the J call TRBJ2-6, with D tentatively TRBD2 (6 bases). Germline V gene data show CDR1 as SGHRS and CDR2 as YFSETQ. The CDR3 totals 18 residues. Trimming pared 4 bases from V and 7 bases from J, leaving 24 bases between.